This TCR beta chain originates from a study of T cell repertoires in cytomegalovirus infection. CDR3 length: 16 residues. With 3 bases clipped from V and 6 bases from J, the junction kept 5 bases outside the gene matches. Per germline, CDR1 SGDLS and CDR2 YYNGEE. Overall study findings and caveats: CMV-specific TCR beta clonotypes restricted by HLA-C dominated the ex vivo response.

MiXCR was run by TCRdb on the reads, yielding one entry per CDR3 protein. The sample has almost 500,000 distinct CDR3 sequences, about 11% seen once; the top ten hold roughly 10%. To note about this clonotype: What it binds is not known.

This receptor was taken from a human donor in good health (CMV status not recorded). Some clones in this sample may be carry-over from other donors' samples. The rearrangement links TRBV9 to TRBJ2-1; 14 positions match TRBD2. What was sequenced was PBMCs. CDR3 amino acids: CASSGRGTSGGNEQFF. CDR3 sequence (DNA): TGTGCCAGCAGCGGTAGGGGGACTAGCGGGGGCAATGAGCAGTTCTTC.